The 23 T cell receptor beta chains in this list originate from one sample, sequenced in a study of blood T cell repertoires in COVID-19. Produced via immunoSEQ multiplex PCR; TCRdb's table is partial and in-frame only. Here the sample spans a few hundred thousand clones, about four fifths being singletons. The sample comprised PBMCs or T cells enriched from blood (not recorded which). The receptors were sampled from a woman between 45 and 60 years old who had recovered from COVID-19.

The V and J genes are TRBV11-1 and TRBJ2-1, with TRBD1 as a possible D gene (7 bases). The CDR3 is 15 residues long. From germline, CDR1 is SGHAT and CDR2 FQDESV (reference sequence). V was cut by 0 bases and J by 10 bases, with 16 bases left in between. CDR3 DNA: TGTGCCAGCAGCTTAGCGGCCCCTGGAGGGGGCGAGCAGTTCTTC. Residues: CASSLAAPGGGEQFF.

This CDR3 is CASSPPRYEQYF. In nucleotides, the CDR3 is TGTGCCAGCAGCCCTCCCAGGTACGAGCAGTACTTC. This sequence joins TRBV3-1 (or the pseudogene TRBV3-2) and TRBJ2-7, with no clear D. The CDR3 has 12 amino acids. CDR1 LGHDT and CDR2 YNNKEL come from the germline V gene (reference sequence). Trimming cost V 4 bases and J 4 bases, with 8 bases left between them.

The chain combines TRBV19 with TRBJ1-5; D call uncertain. The CDR3 has 16 residues. V lost 2 bases and J lost 3, with 14 bases in between. The V gene's germline CDR1 is LNHDA and CDR2 SQIVND (reference sequence). CDR3: CASSIFPDSNNQPQHF. CDR3 coding DNA: TGTGCCAGTAGTATATTCCCGGACTCGAACAATCAGCCCCAGCATTTT.

The chain combines TRBV6-5 with TRBJ1-5; D not certain. The germline V and J ends were trimmed by 5 bases and 5 bases, with 16 bases remaining between them. Germline lookup yields CDR1 MNHEY and CDR2 SVGAGI. This CDR3 is built from 15 residues. The CDR3 DNA reads TGTGCCAGCAGTCCAAACATCCGGGGATATCAGCCCCAGCATTTT. This sequence encodes CASSPNIRGYQPQHF.

V and J are TRBV30 and TRBJ1-2; D is possibly TRBD1 (5 bases). The germline V gene has CDR1 GTSNPN and CDR2 SVGIG (reference sequence). Trimming cost V 0 bases and J 7 bases, with 18 bases left between them. The CDR3 is 15 residues long. CDR3 protein: CAWSVTRGGSSGYTF. CDR3 sequence (DNA): TGTGCCTGGAGTGTAACAAGGGGAGGGTCGAGTGGCTACACCTTC.

This sequence joins TRBV7-2 and TRBJ1-2; 7 bases line up with TRBD1. The J segment lost 4 bases and the V segment lost 6 bases, leaving 8 bases of the junction unmatched. Germline-derived CDR1 and CDR2 are SGHTA and FQGNSA. CDR3 length: 14 residues. CDR3 DNA sequence: TGTGCCAGCAGTTTCCAGGGGGTTCCCTATGGCTACACCTTC. This codes for CASSFQGVPYGYTF.

The rearrangement links TRBV7-2 to TRBJ1-3; D unresolved. This CDR3 region has 12 residues. V dropped 1 base and J dropped 5 bases, with 3 bases sitting between them. The V gene's germline CDR1 is SGHTA and CDR2 FQGNSA. CDR3 nucleotides: TGTGCCAGCAGCTTAGGTAGAAACACCATATATTTT. Its protein is CASSLGRNTIYF.

J is TRBJ2-3 and V is TRBV13; 8 bases line up with TRBD2. This CDR3 has 14 residues. The germline CDR1 and CDR2 sequences are PRHDT and FYEKMQ (reference sequence). Trimming took 5 bases from V and 9 from J; bases not matched to a gene: 10. The CDR3 spells CASSRRGASETQYF. CDR3 nucleotide sequence: TGTGCCAGCAGCAGGCGGGGGGCTTCCGAGACGCAGTATTTT.

V gene TRBV7-2 combines with J gene TRBJ1-2; no firm D call. V gave up 1 base and J gave up 7 bases, with 16 bases separating them. This CDR3 has 15 residues. Germline CDR1 SGHTA, CDR2 FQGNSA. CDR3 nucleotide sequence: TGTGCCAGCAGCTTAGGTTCCTTACAGACCACTGGCTACACCTTC. It specifies CASSLGSLQTTGYTF.

The rearrangement joins TRBV5-4 to TRBJ2-2; the match to TRBD1 covers 7 bases. Germline assignment: CDR1 SGHNT and CDR2 YYREEE (reference sequence). The CDR3 runs to 16 residues. V lost 1 base and J lost 1; bases outside the gene matches: 4. The CDR3 sequence: CASSLRPGGNTGELFF. In nucleotides, the CDR3 is TGTGCCAGCAGCTTGCGGCCAGGGGGGAACACCGGGGAGCTGTTTTTT. Together with reference TRBV5-4 and TRBJ2-2, the CDR3 gives the full variable domain: ETGVTQSPTHLIKTRGQQVTLRCSSQSGHNTVSWYQQALGQGPQFIFQYYREEENGRGNFPPRFSGLQFPNYSSELNVNALELDDSALYLCASSLRPGGNTGELFFGEGSRLTVL.

V and J are TRBV3-1 (or the pseudogene TRBV3-2) and TRBJ1-1, with TRBD1 matching over 8 bases. Germline CDR1 is LGHDT and CDR2 is YNNKEL (reference sequence). The ends lost 2 bases at V and 5 bases at J; junction bases unmatched: 10. CDR3 length: 16 residues. The CDR3 spells CASSQSDRVGRTEAFF. Here the CDR3 DNA reads TGTGCCAGCAGCCAATCGGACAGGGTAGGACGGACTGAAGCTTTCTTT.

J is TRBJ2-3 and V is TRBV5-1; 8 bases are shared with TRBD2. CDR3 length: 16 amino acids. The germline CDR1 and CDR2 sequences are SGHRS and YFSETQ. With 0 bases clipped from V and 5 bases from J, the junction kept 8 bases outside the gene matches. CDR3 amino acids: CASSLGSAGGKDTQYF. CDR3 nucleotides: TGCGCCAGCAGCTTGGGTTCGGCGGGGGGAAAAGATACGCAGTATTTT.

The CDR3 is CASSPDSSYNEQFF. The CDR3 bases are TGTGCCAGCAGTCCGGACAGCTCCTACAATGAGCAGTTCTTC. This chain joins TRBV2 and TRBJ2-1; a weak D match, TRBD1 (6 bases). The CDR3 is 14 residues long. Trimming took 5 bases from V and 0 from J, leaving 8 bases between them. Germline V CDR1 and CDR2: SNHLY, FYNNEI.

This clone showed up just a few times. The rearrangement links TRBV10-3 to TRBJ1-1; D perhaps matches TRBD1 (5 bases). V lost 6 bases and J lost 0, with 14 bases in between. In germline, CDR1 is ENHRY, CDR2 SYGVKD. The CDR3 has 15 residues. DNA for the CDR3: TGTGCCATCAGCCCTACAGGAAAAGTGAACACTGAAGCTTTCTTT. It specifies CAISPTGKVNTEAFF.

This clone turned up a few times. V gene TRBV5-4 combines with J gene TRBJ1-4, with 12 bases that match TRBD1. Germline assignment: CDR1 SGHNT and CDR2 YYREEE (reference sequence). The CDR3 covers 16 residues. V was clipped by 3 bases and J by 8 bases; unmatched bases: 8. The CDR3 here is CASSSGTGGKREKLFF. The DNA for the CDR3 is TGTGCCAGCAGCTCGGGGACAGGGGGCAAGCGGGAAAAACTGTTTTTT.

The rearrangement links TRBV11-2 to TRBJ1-3; D is possibly TRBD1 (6 bases). This CDR3 comprises 15 residues. V lost 4 bases to trimming and J lost 2 bases, with 12 bases between them. Germline V gene data show CDR1 as SGHAT and CDR2 as FQNNGV. The CDR3 protein is CASSSTGNPGNTIYF. CDR3 DNA: TGTGCCAGCAGCTCTACAGGGAACCCTGGAAACACCATATATTTT.

Here the CDR3 DNA reads TGTGCCAGCAGCTCCCTAGCGGGAGGGTCTTACACCGGGGAGCTGTTTTTT. Its translation: CASSSLAGGSYTGELFF. The chain uses TRBV13 and TRBJ2-2, with 12 bases lining up with TRBD2. With 4 bases clipped from V and 3 bases from J, the junction kept 6 bases outside the gene matches. CDR3 length: 17 residues. Germline CDR1 reads PRHDT; CDR2 reads FYEKMQ (reference sequence).

This chain uses TRBV30 with TRBJ1-1; TRBD1 aligns across 7 bases. The CDR3 covers 12 residues. Germline CDR1 is GTSNPN and CDR2 is SVGIG (reference sequence). The junction had 3 bases not matched to a gene; V was cut back by 2 bases and J by 6 bases. Here the CDR3 reads CAWSPGTAEAFF. CDR3 DNA sequence: TGTGCCTGGAGTCCCGGGACAGCTGAAGCTTTCTTT.

V usage is TRBV5-1 and J usage is TRBJ2-2, with TRBD1 matching 11 bases. The CDR3 runs 17 residues. Unmatched junction bases numbered 9, after V lost 4 bases and J lost 4 bases. Germline assignment: CDR1 SGHRS and CDR2 YFSETQ. Written as DNA, the CDR3 is TGCGCCAGCAGCCTACTCACCGGGACAGGGGGCACCGGGGAGCTGTTTTTT. As protein: CASSLLTGTGGTGELFF.

This chain uses TRBV6-1 with TRBJ2-1; possible D gene TRBD1, 6 bases. Germline lookup yields CDR1 MNHNS and CDR2 SASEGT. This CDR3 has 17 residues. Trimming cost V 3 bases and J 9 bases, with 24 bases left between them. CDR3 protein: CASSDHLQGLLSFEQFF. Written as DNA, the CDR3 is TGTGCCAGCAGTGACCACCTACAGGGTCTTCTCTCCTTTGAGCAGTTCTTC.

Comment on this clone: The same CDR3 arises from other DNA sequences in this sample as well. The chain joins TRBV5-1 to TRBJ1-1, with D unresolved. There are 13 residues in the CDR3. Trimming removed 4 bases from V and 3 bases from J, with 10 bases in between. In germline, CDR1 is SGHRS, CDR2 YFSETQ. The CDR3, as DNA: TGCGCCAGCAGCCTGGGCGGGGACACTGAAGCTTTCTTT. It yields the protein CASSLGGDTEAFF.

As to this clone: The sample carries other DNA sequences with the same CDR3. The rearrangement links TRBV9 to TRBJ1-3, with 10 bases identical to TRBD1. The CDR3 is 16 residues long. Germline values: CDR1 SGDLS, CDR2 YYNGEE. V trimming: 0 bases; J trimming: 2 bases; junction bases outside the gene matches: 2. CDR3 loop: CASSVEGQGPGNTIYF. The CDR3 nucleotides read TGTGCCAGCAGCGTAGAGGGACAGGGGCCTGGAAACACCATATATTTT.

This sequence joins TRBV14 and TRBJ2-1; 7 positions agree with TRBD1. The CDR3 is made up of 17 amino acids. V gave up 4 bases and J gave up 3 bases; unmatched junction bases: 12. CDR1 is SGHDN and CDR2 is FVKESK in the germline V gene. This CDR3 reads CASSRTNFGTVYNEQFF. The CDR3 DNA follows: TGTGCCAGCAGCCGAACTAATTTCGGGACAGTCTACAATGAGCAGTTCTTC.